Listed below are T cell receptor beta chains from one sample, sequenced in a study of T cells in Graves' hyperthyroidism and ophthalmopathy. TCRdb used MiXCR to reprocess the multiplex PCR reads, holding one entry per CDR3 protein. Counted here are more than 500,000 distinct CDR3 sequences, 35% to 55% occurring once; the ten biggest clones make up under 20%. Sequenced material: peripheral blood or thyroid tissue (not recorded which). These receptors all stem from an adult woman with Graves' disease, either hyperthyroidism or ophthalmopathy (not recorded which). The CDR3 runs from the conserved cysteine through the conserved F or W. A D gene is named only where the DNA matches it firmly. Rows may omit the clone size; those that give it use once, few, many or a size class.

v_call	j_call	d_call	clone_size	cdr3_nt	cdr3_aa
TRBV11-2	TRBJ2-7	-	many	TGTGCCAGCAGCTTTATTCGGGACCGGAACTACGAGCAGTACTTC	CASSFIRDRNYEQYF
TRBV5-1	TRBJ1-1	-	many	TGCGCCAGCAGCAACAGTGAGAACACTGAAGCTTTCTTT	CASSNSENTEAFF
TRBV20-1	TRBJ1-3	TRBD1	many	TGCAGTGCCATGGACAGGTCTGGAAACACCATATATTTT	CSAMDRSGNTIYF
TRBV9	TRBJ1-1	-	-	TGTGCCAGCAGCGCCCGCGAGGGTAACACTGAAGCTTTCTTT	CASSAREGNTEAFF
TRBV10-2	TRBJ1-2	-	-	TGCGCCAGCAGCCAAGAAGGCCGGCGGCTTGGAGGCTACACCTTC	CASSQEGRRLGGYTF
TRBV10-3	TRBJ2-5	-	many	TGTGCCATCCGACAGCAAGAGACCCAGTACTTC	CAIRQQETQYF
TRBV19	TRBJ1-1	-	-	TGTGCCAGTAGTATTCAACGGACTGAAGCTTTCTTT	CASSIQRTEAFF
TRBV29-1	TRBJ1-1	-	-	TGCAGCGTTGTAAGAAAGAGGGGCACTGAAGCTTTCTTT	CSVVRKRGTEAFF
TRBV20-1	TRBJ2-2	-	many	TGCAGTGCCTCGGAAGGGGTTAGGACCGGGGAGCTGTTTTTT	CSASEGVRTGELFF
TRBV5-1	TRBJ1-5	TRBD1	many	TGCGCCAGCAGCCCAGGGACAGCCAATCAGCCCCAGCATTTT	CASSPGTANQPQHF
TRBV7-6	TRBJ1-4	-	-	TGTGCTAGATCAGGACACGAAAAACTGTTTTTT	CARSGHEKLFF
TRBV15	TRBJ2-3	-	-	TGTGCCACCAGCAGAGTCCTAGTTATGGCCACAGATACGCAGTATTTT	CATSRVLVMATDTQYF
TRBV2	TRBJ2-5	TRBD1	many	TGTGCCAGCATTTTCCGACAGGGCTACGGGACCCAGTACTTC	CASIFRQGYGTQYF
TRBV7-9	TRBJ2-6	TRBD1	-	TGTGCCAGCAGCATCACAGGGGGGCCTGGGGCCAACGTCCTGACTTTC	CASSITGGPGANVLTF
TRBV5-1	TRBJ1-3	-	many	TGCGCCAGCAGCCCCGGCCGGACGGATACAAACACCATATATTTT	CASSPGRTDTNTIYF
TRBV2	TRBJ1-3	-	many	TGTGCCACCCTAAGGGTCAGGGACATTAGGCGCTCTGGAAACACCATATATTTT	CATLRVRDIRRSGNTIYF
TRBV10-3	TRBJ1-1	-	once	TGTGCCATCAGTGAGAAGAGGGGGGACACTGAAGCTTTCTTT	CAISEKRGDTEAFF
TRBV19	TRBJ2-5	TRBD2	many	TGTGCCAGTAGCTACAGCGGGAGCGGTTTCAGGGAGACCCAGTACTTC	CASSYSGSGFRETQYF
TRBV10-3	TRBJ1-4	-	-	TGTGCCATCAGTACGACCCCCGGGAATGAAAAACTGTTTTTT	CAISTTPGNEKLFF
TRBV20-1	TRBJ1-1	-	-	TGCAGTGTTGGTGTCGGCACTGAAGCTTTCTTT	CSVGVGTEAFF
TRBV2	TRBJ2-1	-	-	TGTGCCAGTGGCAGGCTGGGAGGCGTAAACAATGAGCAGTTCTTC	CASGRLGGVNNEQFF
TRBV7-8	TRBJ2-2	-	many	TGTGCCGGCCTGCCCAGGGGCACCACCGGGGAGCTGTTTTTT	CAGLPRGTTGELFF
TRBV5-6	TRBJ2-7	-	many	TGTGCCAGCAGCTTGGGGGGGAAACGGTACGAGCAGTACTTC	CASSLGGKRYEQYF
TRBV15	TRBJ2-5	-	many	TGTGCCACGGGTACCGGGACCCCTACGGAGACCCAGTACTTC	CATGTGTPTETQYF
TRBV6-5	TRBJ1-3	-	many	TGTGCCAGCAGCTACCGATCCTCTGGAAACACCATATATTTT	CASSYRSSGNTIYF
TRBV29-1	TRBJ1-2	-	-	TGCAGCGTTGCAGGGGCTGACGGCTACACCTTC	CSVAGADGYTF
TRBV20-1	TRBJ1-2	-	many	TGCTCCCTAAGAGACTATGGCTACACCTTC	CSLRDYGYTF
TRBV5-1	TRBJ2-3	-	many	TGCGCCAGCACCGTTGCGGCGGGCGGGCCGAGCACAGATACGCAGTATTTT	CASTVAAGGPSTDTQYF
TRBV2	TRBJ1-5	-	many	TGTGCCAGCCGTGGTGGGGTCGGGGGCAATCAGCCCCAGCATTTT	CASRGGVGGNQPQHF
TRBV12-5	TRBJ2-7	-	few	TGTGCTAGTGGTTTGGGGGACCTCTCCTACGAGCAGTACTTC	CASGLGDLSYEQYF
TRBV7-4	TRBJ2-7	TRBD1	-	TGTGCCAGCAGCTTAGCCCGGGTAGGGGGCGTTGGGTACGAGCAGTACTTC	CASSLARVGGVGYEQYF
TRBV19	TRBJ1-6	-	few	TGTGCCAGTACGACAGCCAGCAATTCACCCCTCCACTTT	CASTTASNSPLHF
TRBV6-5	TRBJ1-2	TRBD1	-	TGTGCCAGCAGTCCTACAACTAGGGGGCCCCAGGGGTATGGCTACACCTTC	CASSPTTRGPQGYGYTF
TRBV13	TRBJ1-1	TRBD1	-	TGTGCCAGCAGCCTCCTGGGGACAGGGAACACTGAAGCTTTCTTT	CASSLLGTGNTEAFF
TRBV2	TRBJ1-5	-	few	TGTGCCAGCAAGGCGGGCGCGGTAGGCAATCAGCCCCAGCATTTT	CASKAGAVGNQPQHF
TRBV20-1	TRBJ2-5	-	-	TGCAGTGCCGGGGGGCGGCGGGATGGTTTCGTGACCCAGTACTTC	CSAGGRRDGFVTQYF
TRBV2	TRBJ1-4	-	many	TGTGCCAGCAGAGGGACGGCCACGAGGGGGCTGTTTTTT	CASRGTATRGLFF
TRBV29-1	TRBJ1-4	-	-	TGCAGCGTTGAAGGGGGGGCGGAAAAACTGTTTTTT	CSVEGGAEKLFF
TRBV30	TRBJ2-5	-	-	TGTGCCTGGAGTGTAGGGTGGGGAAGGAAGACCCAGTACTTC	CAWSVGWGRKTQYF
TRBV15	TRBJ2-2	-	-	TGTGCCACCAGCAGAGATCCCGCTAGCGAAGCCGGGGAGCTGTTTTTT	CATSRDPASEAGELFF